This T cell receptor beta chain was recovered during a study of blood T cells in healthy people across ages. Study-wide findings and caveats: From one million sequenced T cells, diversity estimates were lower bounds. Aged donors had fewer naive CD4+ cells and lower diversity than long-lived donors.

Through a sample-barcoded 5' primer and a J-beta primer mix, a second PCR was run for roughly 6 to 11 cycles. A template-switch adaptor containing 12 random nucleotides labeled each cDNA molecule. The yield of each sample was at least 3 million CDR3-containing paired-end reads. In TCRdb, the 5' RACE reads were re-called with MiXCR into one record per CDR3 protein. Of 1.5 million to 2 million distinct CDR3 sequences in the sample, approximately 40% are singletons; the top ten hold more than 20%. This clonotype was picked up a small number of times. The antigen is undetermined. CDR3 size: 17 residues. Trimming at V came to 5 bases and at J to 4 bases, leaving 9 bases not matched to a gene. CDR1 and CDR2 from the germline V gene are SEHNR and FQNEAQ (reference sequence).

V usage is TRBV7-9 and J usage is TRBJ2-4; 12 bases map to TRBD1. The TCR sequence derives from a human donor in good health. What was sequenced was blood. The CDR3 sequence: CASSPGDRGRKKNIQYF. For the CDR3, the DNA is TGTGCCAGCAGCCCCGGGGACAGGGGGCGGAAGAAAAACATTCAGTACTTC.